This TCR beta chain was captured in a study of blood T cell repertoires in COVID-19. The wider study: There were acute and convalescent COVID-19 samples, and they came from the United States, Italy and Spain.

The method was immunoSEQ multiplex PCR; TCRdb's version includes in-frame clones alone and lacks a portion of them. The sample has around 30,000 clones, just over 90% seen once. This CDR3 has 17 amino acids. Trimming cost V 5 bases and J 6 bases; bases outside gene matches: 13. Germline V gene sequence: CDR1 SGHTA, CDR2 FQGNSA. The chain combines TRBV7-2 with TRBJ2-5; TRBD1 matches 12 bases. The receptor was derived from a man in his sixties with acute or convalescent COVID-19. The material sequenced was peripheral blood. The DNA of the CDR3 is TGTGCCAGCAGCGCCTCCGGGGGGACAGGGGGCGCGCAGACCCAGTACTTC. Protein: CASSASGGTGGAQTQYF.